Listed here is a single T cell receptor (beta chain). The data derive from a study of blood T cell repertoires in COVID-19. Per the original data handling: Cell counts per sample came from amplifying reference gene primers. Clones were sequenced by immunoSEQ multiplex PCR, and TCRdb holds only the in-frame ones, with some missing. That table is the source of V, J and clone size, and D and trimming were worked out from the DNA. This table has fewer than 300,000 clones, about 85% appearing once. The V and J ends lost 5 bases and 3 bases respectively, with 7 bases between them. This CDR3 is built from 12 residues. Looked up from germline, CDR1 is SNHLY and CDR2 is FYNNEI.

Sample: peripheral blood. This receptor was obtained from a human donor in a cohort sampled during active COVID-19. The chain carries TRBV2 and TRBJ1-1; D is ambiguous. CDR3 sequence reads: CASSNQYTEAFF. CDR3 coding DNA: TGTGCCAGCAGTAACCAGTACACTGAAGCTTTCTTT.